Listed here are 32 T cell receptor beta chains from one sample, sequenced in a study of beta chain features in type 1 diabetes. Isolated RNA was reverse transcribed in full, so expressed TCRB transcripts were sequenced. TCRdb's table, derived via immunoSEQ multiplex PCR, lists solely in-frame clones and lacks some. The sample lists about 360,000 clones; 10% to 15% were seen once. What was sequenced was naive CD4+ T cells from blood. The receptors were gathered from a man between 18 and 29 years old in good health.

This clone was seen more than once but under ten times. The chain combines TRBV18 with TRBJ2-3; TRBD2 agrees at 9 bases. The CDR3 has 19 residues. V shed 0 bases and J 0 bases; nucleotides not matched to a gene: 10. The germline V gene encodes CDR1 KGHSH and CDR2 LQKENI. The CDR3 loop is CASSPPASGIVSSTDTQYF. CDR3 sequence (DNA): TGTGCCAGCTCACCACCGGCTAGCGGGATAGTATCTAGCACAGATACGCAGTATTTT.

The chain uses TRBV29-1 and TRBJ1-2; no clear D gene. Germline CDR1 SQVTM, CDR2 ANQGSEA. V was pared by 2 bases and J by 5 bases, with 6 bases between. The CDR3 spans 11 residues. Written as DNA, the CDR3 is TGCAGCGTTGAATTAGCTTATGGCTACACCTTC. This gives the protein CSVELAYGYTF.

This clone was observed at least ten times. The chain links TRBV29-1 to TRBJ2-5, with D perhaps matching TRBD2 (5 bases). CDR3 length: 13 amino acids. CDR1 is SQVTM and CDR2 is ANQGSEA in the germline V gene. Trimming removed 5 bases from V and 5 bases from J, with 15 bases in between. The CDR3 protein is CSVRAGQWETQYF. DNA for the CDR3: TGCAGCGTTCGCGCGGGCCAGTGGGAGACCCAGTACTTC.

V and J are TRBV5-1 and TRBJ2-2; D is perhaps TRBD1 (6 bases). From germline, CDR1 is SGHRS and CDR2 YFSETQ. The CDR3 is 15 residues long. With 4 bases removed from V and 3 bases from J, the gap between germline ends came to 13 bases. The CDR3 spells CASSEQGMDTGELFF. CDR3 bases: TGCGCCAGCAGCGAACAGGGAATGGACACCGGGGAGCTGTTTTTT.

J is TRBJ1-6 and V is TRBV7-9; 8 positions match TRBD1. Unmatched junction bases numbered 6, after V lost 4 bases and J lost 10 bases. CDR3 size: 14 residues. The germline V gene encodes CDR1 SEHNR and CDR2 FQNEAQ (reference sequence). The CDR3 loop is CASSSTGVNSPLHF. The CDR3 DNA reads TGTGCCAGCAGCTCGACAGGGGTCAACTCACCCCTCCACTTT.

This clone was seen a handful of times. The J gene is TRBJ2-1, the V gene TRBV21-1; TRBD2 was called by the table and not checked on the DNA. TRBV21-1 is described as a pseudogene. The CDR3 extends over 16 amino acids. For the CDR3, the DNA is TGTGCCAGCAGGACCGAGCGGGAGTCGGGGTCCAATGAGCAGTTCTTC. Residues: CASRTERESGSNEQFF.

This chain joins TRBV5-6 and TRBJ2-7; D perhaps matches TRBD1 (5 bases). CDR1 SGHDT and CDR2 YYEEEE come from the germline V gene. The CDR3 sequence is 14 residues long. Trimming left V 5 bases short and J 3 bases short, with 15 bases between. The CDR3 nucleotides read TGTGCCAGCAGTCCGGTGGGTCAGGGCTACGAGCAGTACTTC. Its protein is CASSPVGQGYEQYF. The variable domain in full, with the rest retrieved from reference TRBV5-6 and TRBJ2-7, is DAGVTQSPTHLIKTRGQQVTLRCSPKSGHDTVSWYQQALGQGPQFIFQYYEEEERQRGNFPDRFSGHQFPNYSSELNVNALLLGDSALYLCASSPVGQGYEQYFGPGTRLTVT.

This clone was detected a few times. The CDR3 spells CASSFRATDTQYF. The CDR3 nucleotides are TGTGCCAGCAGTTTTAGAGCCACAGATACGCAGTATTTT. The V gene is TRBV28, the J gene TRBJ2-3, with no clear D. This CDR3 has 13 amino acids. Per the germline V gene, CDR1 is MDHEN and CDR2 is SYDVKM. Trimming took off 3 bases at V and 2 bases at J, with 6 bases between the two ends.

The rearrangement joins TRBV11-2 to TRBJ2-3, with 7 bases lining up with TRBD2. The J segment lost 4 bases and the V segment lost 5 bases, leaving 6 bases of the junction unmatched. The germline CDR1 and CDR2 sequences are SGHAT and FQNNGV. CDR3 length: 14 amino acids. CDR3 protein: CASSRSGIADTQYF. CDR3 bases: TGTGCCAGCAGCCGAAGCGGGATCGCAGATACGCAGTATTTT.

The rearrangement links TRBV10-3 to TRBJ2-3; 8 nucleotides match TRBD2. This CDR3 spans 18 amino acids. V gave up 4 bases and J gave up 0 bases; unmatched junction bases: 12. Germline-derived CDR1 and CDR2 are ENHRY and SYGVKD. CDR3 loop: CAISGSVGLASSTDTQYF. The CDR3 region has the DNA TGTGCCATCAGTGGGTCAGTCGGACTAGCATCTAGCACAGATACGCAGTATTTT.

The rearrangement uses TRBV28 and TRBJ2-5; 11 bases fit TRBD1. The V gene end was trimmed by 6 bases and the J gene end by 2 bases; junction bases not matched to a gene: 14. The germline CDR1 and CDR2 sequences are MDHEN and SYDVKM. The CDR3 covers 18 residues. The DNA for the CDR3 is TGTGCCAGCAGCCCTTTTGCGGTCCGGGACAGGGGGCAAGAGACCCAGTACTTC. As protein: CASSPFAVRDRGQETQYF.

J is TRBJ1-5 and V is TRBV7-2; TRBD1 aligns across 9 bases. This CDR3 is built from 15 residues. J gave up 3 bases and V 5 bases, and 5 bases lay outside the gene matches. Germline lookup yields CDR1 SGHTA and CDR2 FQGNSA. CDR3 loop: CASSRRTGDNQPQHF. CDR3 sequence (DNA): TGTGCCAGCAGCCGTCGGACAGGGGACAATCAGCCCCAGCATTTT.

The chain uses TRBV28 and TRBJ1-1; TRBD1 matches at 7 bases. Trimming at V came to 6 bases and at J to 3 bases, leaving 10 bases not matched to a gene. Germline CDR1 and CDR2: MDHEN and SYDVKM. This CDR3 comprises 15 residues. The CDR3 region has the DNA TGTGCCAGCAGGGACAGGCCCCAATCGGACACTGAAGCTTTCTTT. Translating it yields CASRDRPQSDTEAFF. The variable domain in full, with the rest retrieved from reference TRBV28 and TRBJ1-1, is DVKVTQSSRYLVKRTGEKVFLECVQDMDHENMFWYRQDPGLGLRLIYFSYDVKMKEKGDIPEGYSVSREKKERFSLILESASTNQTSMYLCASRDRPQSDTEAFFGQGTRLTVV.

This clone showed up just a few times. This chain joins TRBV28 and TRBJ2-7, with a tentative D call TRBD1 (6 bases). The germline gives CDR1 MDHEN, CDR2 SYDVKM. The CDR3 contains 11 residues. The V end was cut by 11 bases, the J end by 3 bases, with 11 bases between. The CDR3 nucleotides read TGTGCCGGGGGCGGTAACTACGAGCAGTACTTC. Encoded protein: CAGGGNYEQYF.

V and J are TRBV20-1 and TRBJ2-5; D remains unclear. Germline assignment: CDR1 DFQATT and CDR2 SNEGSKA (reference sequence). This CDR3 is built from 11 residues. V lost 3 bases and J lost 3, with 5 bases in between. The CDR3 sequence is CSASQEETQYF. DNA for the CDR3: TGCAGTGCTAGCCAGGAAGAGACCCAGTACTTC.

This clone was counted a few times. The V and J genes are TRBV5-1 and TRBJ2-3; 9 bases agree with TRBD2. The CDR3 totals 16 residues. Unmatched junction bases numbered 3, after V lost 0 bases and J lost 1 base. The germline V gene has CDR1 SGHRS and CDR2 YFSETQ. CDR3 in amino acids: CASSLVASGGTDTQYF. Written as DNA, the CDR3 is TGCGCCAGCAGCTTGGTCGCTAGCGGGGGCACAGATACGCAGTATTTT.

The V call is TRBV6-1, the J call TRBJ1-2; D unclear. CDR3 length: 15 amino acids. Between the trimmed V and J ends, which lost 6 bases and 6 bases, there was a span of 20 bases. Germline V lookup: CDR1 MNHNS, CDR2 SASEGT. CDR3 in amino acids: CASRTPGTGRHGYTF. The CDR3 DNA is TGTGCCAGCAGGACCCCCGGTACTGGGCGACATGGCTACACCTTC.

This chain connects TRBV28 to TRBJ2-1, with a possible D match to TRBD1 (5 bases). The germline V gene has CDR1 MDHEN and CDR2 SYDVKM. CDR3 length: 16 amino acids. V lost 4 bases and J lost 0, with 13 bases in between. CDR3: CASSSQYRSSYNEQFF. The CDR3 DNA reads TGTGCCAGCAGTTCACAGTACAGGAGCTCCTACAATGAGCAGTTCTTC.

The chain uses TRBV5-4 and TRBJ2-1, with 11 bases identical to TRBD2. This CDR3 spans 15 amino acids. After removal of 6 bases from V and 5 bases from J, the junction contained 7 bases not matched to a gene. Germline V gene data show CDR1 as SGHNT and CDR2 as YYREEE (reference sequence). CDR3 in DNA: TGTGCCAGCACCTGGGGACTAGCGGAAGACAATGAGCAGTTCTTC. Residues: CASTWGLAEDNEQFF.

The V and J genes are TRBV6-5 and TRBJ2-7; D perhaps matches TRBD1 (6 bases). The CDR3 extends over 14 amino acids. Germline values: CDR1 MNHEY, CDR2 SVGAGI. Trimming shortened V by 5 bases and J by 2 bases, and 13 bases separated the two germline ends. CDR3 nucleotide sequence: TGTGCCAGCAGTCAAACCGGGACAACCTACGAGCAGTACTTC. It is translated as CASSQTGTTYEQYF.

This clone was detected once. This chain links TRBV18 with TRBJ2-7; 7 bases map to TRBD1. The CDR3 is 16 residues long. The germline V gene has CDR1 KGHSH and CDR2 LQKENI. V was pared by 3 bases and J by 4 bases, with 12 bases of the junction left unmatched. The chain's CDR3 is CASSPGDSQPTYEQYF. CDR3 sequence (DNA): TGTGCCAGCTCACCCGGGGACAGCCAGCCAACGTACGAGCAGTACTTC. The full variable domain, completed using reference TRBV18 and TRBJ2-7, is NAGVMQNPRHLVRRRGQEARLRCSPMKGHSHVYWYRQLPEEGLKFMVYLQKENIIDESGMPKERFSAEFPKEGPSILRIQQVVRGDSAAYFCASSPGDSQPTYEQYFGPGTRLTVT.

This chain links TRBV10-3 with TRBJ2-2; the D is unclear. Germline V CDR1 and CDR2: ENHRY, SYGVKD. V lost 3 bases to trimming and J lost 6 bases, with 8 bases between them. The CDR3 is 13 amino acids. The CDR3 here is CAISELIAGELFF. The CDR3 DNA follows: TGTGCCATCAGTGAACTAATCGCCGGGGAGCTGTTTTTT.

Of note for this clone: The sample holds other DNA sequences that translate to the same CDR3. CDR3 coding DNA: TGTGCCAGCTCACCTTCCCGGGAAGAGACCCAGTACTTC. Amino acids: CASSPSREETQYF. V usage is TRBV18 and J usage is TRBJ2-5; D unresolved. The CDR3 sequence is 13 residues long. Trimming stripped 3 bases from V and 3 bases from J, with 8 bases between. CDR1 KGHSH and CDR2 LQKENI come from the germline V gene.

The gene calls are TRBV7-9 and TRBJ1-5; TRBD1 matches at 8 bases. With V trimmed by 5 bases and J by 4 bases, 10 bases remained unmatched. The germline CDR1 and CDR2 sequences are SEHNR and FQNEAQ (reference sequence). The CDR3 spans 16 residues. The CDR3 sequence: CASSRGTGPANQPQHF. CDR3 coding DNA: TGTGCCAGCAGCCGGGGGACAGGCCCCGCTAATCAGCCCCAGCATTTT.

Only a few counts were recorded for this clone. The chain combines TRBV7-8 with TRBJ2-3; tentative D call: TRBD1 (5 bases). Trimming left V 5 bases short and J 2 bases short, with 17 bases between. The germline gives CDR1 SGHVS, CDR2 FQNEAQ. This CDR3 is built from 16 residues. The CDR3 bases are TGTGCCAGCAGCCTGGGGCCTACGGGTTACACAGATACGCAGTATTTT. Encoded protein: CASSLGPTGYTDTQYF.

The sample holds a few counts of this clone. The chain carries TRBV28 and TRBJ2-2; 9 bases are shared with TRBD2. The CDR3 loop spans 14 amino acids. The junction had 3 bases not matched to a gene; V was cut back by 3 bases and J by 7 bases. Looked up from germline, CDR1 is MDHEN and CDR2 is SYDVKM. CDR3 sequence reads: CASSFAGGYGELFF. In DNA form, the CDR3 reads TGTGCCAGCAGTTTCGCGGGAGGGTACGGGGAGCTGTTTTTT.

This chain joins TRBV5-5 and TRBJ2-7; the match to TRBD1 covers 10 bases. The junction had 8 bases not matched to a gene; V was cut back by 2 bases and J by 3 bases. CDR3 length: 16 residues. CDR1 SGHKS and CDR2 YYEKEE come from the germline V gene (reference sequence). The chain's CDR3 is CASSFAVGTGVYEQYF. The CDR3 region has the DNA TGTGCCAGCAGCTTTGCCGTTGGGACAGGGGTCTACGAGCAGTACTTC.

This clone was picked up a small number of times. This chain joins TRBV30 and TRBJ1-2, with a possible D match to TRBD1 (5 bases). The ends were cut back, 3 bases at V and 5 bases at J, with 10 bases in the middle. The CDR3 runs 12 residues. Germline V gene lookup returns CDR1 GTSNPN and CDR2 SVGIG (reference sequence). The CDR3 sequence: CAWSGGWYGYTF. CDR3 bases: TGTGCCTGGAGCGGGGGGTGGTATGGCTACACCTTC.

CDR3 in DNA: TGTGCCAGCTCACCAAGCGGCACCGGGGAGCTGTTTTTT. Protein sequence: CASSPSGTGELFF. This sequence joins TRBV18 and TRBJ2-2; a weak D match, TRBD2 (5 bases). The V end lost 2 bases, the J end lost 4 bases, and 5 bases lay between the germline ends. Per the germline V gene, CDR1 is KGHSH and CDR2 is LQKENI. The CDR3 contains 13 residues.

The CDR3 DNA is TGTGCCAGCAGCCAAAGACAGGGATATCAGTTCTTC. Translating it yields CASSQRQGYQFF. The chain carries TRBV11-2 and TRBJ2-1, with 7 bases lining up with TRBD1. V shed 5 bases, J shed 13 bases, and the junction held 8 bases outside the gene matches. The CDR3 has 12 residues. Germline lookup yields CDR1 SGHAT and CDR2 FQNNGV.

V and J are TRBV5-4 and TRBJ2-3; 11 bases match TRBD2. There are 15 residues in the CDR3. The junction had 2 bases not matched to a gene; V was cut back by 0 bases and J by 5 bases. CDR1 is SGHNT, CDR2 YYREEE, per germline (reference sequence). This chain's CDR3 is CASSLGLAGLDTQYF. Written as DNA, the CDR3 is TGTGCCAGCAGCTTGGGACTAGCGGGGCTAGATACGCAGTATTTT.

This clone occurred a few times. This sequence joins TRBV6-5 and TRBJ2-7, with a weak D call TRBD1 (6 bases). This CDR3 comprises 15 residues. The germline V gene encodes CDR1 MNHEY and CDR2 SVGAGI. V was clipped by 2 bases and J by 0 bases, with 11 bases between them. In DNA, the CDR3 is TGTGCCAGCAGTTACAACAGGGTGAGCTCCTACGAGCAGTACTTC. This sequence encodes CASSYNRVSSYEQYF.